This T cell receptor beta chain came from a study of T cell responses to AZD1222 COVID-19 vaccine. General study results and limits: Clonal diversity may have been underestimated, and the donors were mostly white British, with more females than males. Only 5 or 6 individuals given AZD1222 were seropositive at baseline.

A remark on this clone: Its antigen is unidentified.

Trimming pared 2 bases from V and 7 bases from J, leaving 12 bases between. The germline V gene has CDR1 LGHNA and CDR2 YNFKEQ. This CDR3 has 15 amino acids. The method was immunoSEQ multiplex PCR; TCRdb's version includes in-frame clones alone and lacks a portion of them. Of around 84,000 clones detected, just over 85% appear once; the ten largest clones hold 10%. The sample consisted of peripheral blood, taken on day 0 of MenACWY control vaccination. This receptor was identified in an adult in good health. This chain joins TRBV4-2 and TRBJ1-6; no reliable D call. The chain's CDR3 is CASSQSGSRNSPLHF. The CDR3 DNA reads as TGTGCCAGCAGCCAATCGGGATCGAGGAATTCACCCCTCCACTTT.